Described below is a single T cell receptor (beta chain) sequence and its context. The data belong to a study of T cells after yellow fever vaccination. Germline loops: CDR1 MNHEY, CDR2 SMNVEV (reference sequence). Trimming took 5 bases from V and 3 from J; bases not matched to a gene: 8. The CDR3 is 18 amino acids. TCRdb called the 5' RACE reads again in MiXCR, with one record for every CDR3 protein. The sample lists about 120,000 distinct CDR3 sequences; 8.4% were seen once. Source: CD8+ T cells sorted from PBMCs, taken 45 days after the yellow fever booster vaccination. The TCR was taken from a man in his thirties or forties who received the YFV17D yellow fever vaccine. The chain uses TRBV27 and TRBJ2-1, with 15 positions matching TRBD2. The chain's CDR3 is CASSLPGLAGGSYNEQFF. In DNA form, the CDR3 reads TGTGCCAGCAGTCTTCCGGGACTAGCGGGAGGTAGCTACAATGAGCAGTTCTTC.